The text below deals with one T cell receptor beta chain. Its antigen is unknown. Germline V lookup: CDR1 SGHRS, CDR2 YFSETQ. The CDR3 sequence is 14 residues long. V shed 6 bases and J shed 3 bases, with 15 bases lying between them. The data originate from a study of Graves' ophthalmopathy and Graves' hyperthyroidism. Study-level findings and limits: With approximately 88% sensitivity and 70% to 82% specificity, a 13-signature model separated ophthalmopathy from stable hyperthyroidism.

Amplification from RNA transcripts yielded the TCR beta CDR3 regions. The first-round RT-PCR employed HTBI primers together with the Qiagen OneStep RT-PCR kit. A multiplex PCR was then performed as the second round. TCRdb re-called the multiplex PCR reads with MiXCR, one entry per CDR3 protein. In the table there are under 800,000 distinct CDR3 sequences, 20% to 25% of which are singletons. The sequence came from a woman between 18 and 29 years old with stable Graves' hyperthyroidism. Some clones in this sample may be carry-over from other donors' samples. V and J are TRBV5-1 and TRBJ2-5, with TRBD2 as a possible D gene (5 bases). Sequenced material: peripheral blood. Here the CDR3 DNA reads TGCGCCAGCACCTCTTGGACGAGGGAAGAGACCCAGTACTTC. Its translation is CASTSWTREETQYF.